Shown below are 17 T cell receptor beta chains from a single sample sequenced in a study of T cell changes during pregnancy in multiple sclerosis. Libraries were prepared by immunoSEQ multiplex PCR; TCRdb keeps only in-frame clonotypes and omits some of them. The sample consists of some 80,000 clones, about 94% of them appearing once. The material was peripheral blood, obtained in the third trimester of pregnancy. Receptor source: a female donor with multiple sclerosis, enrolled in a pregnancy study.

The V call is TRBV9, the J call TRBJ1-1; possibly TRBD1 for D (5 bases). This CDR3 is 16 amino acids long. Germline V gene data show CDR1 as SGDLS and CDR2 as YYNGEE. Deletions cut 3 bases from V and 2 bases from J, with 17 bases between. CDR3 bases: TGTGCCAGCAGCGATCCTCTGACAGCTATTAACACTGAAGCTTTCTTT. As protein: CASSDPLTAINTEAFF.

The chain employs TRBV6-1 and TRBJ1-2; no clear D gene. The CDR3 length is 14 residues. Germline-derived CDR1 and CDR2 are MNHNS and SASEGT. V gave up 4 bases and J gave up 0 bases, with 9 bases separating them. CDR3: CASSGGTANYGYTF. CDR3 nucleotide sequence: TGTGCCAGCAGTGGTGGCACAGCTAACTATGGCTACACCTTC.

This rearrangement joins TRBV5-4 to TRBJ1-1, with D perhaps matching TRBD1 (6 bases). CDR3 length: 16 amino acids. V was pared by 0 bases and J by 1 base, with 13 bases between. Looked up from germline, CDR1 is SGHNT and CDR2 is YYREEE (reference sequence). The CDR3 region is CASSLEGGWENTEAFF. CDR3 coding DNA: TGTGCCAGCAGCTTGGAAGGGGGTTGGGAGAACACTGAAGCTTTCTTT.

The chain carries TRBV19 and TRBJ1-3; D remains ambiguous. There are 14 residues in the CDR3. The V gene lost 10 bases and the J gene lost 0 bases, with 13 bases spanning the gap. The germline V gene encodes CDR1 LNHDA and CDR2 SQIVND (reference sequence). Here the CDR3 DNA reads TGTGCCACTAAATCGACATTCTCTGGAAACACCATATATTTT. Translating it yields CATKSTFSGNTIYF.

The rearrangement joins TRBV15 to TRBJ2-3; D uncertain. This CDR3 is built from 14 residues. The V end was cut by 8 bases, the J end by 2 bases, with 14 bases between. Germline CDR1 LNHNV, CDR2 YYDKDF (reference sequence). Here the CDR3 reads CATSGYTNTDTQYF. The CDR3 DNA follows: TGTGCCACCTCGGGTTACACTAACACAGATACGCAGTATTTT.

This sequence joins TRBV9 and TRBJ1-6; 7 bases align to TRBD1. With V trimmed by 0 bases and J by 7 bases, 4 bases remained unmatched. The CDR3 is made up of 15 amino acids. Germline CDR1 and CDR2: SGDLS and YYNGEE. The CDR3 reads CASSVETGENSPLHF. The CDR3, as DNA: TGTGCCAGCAGCGTAGAAACAGGGGAGAATTCACCCCTCCACTTT.

The chain joins TRBV29-1 to TRBJ2-1, with D maybe TRBD2 (6 bases). The CDR3 covers 12 residues. Germline CDR1 is SQVTM and CDR2 is ANQGSEA. Trimming cost V 4 bases and J 7 bases, with 11 bases left between them. The CDR3 region has the DNA TGCAGCGTTGGACTACGGGGGAATGAGCAGTTCTTC. Its translation: CSVGLRGNEQFF.

The chain joins TRBV18 to TRBJ1-1; the D gene is possibly TRBD1 (5 bases). Germline assignment: CDR1 KGHSH and CDR2 LQKENI. This CDR3 has 15 amino acids. The V end was cut by 0 bases, the J end by 7 bases, with 15 bases between. The CDR3 region is CASSPPDGRGDEAFF. The CDR3 coding sequence is TGTGCCAGCTCACCACCTGACGGGAGGGGAGATGAAGCTTTCTTT.

The V and J genes are TRBV14 and TRBJ2-5; D perhaps matches TRBD2 (5 bases). CDR1 and CDR2 (germline): SGHDN, FVKESK. With 0 bases removed from V and 5 bases from J, the gap between germline ends came to 13 bases. This CDR3 has 15 residues. CDR3 in amino acids: CASSQEVRGWETQYF. The CDR3 DNA reads as TGTGCCAGCAGCCAAGAAGTTCGAGGGTGGGAGACCCAGTACTTC.

V gene TRBV5-1 combines with J gene TRBJ2-7, with no clear D. Trimming took off 5 bases at V and 5 bases at J, with 20 bases between the two ends. The germline CDR1 and CDR2 sequences are SGHRS and YFSETQ. CDR3 length: 15 amino acids. The CDR3 is CASREGMRSIDEQYF. DNA of the CDR3: TGCGCCAGCAGAGAAGGAATGCGGTCAATCGACGAGCAGTACTTC.

The DNA of the CDR3 is TGTGCCAGCAGCCCCATCCCCGGGACTAGCGGGTCTAGCTCCTACGAGCAGTACTTC. Translated: CASSPIPGTSGSSSYEQYF. V and J are TRBV13 and TRBJ2-7, with 12 bases identical to TRBD2. This CDR3 spans 19 amino acids. After removal of 5 bases from V and 0 bases from J, the junction contained 14 bases not matched to a gene. The germline V gene encodes CDR1 PRHDT and CDR2 FYEKMQ (reference sequence).

This clone was detected once. This chain connects TRBV27 to TRBJ1-5; D call uncertain. V was trimmed by 4 bases and J by 2 bases, leaving 9 bases between them. Germline CDR1 and CDR2: MNHEY and SMNVEV (reference sequence). The CDR3 is 14 amino acids. The CDR3: CASSYGGGNQPQHF. The CDR3 nucleotides are TGTGCCAGCAGTTACGGCGGCGGCAATCAGCCCCAGCATTTT.

V is TRBV6-6 and J is TRBJ2-3; TRBD2 is a possible D gene (7 bases). CDR1 is MNHNY, CDR2 SVGAGI, per germline (reference sequence). V shed 8 bases and J shed 2 bases, with 20 bases lying between them. The CDR3 contains 16 residues. The CDR3 is CASPPPAGALTDTQYF. The CDR3 DNA reads TGTGCCAGCCCGCCTCCGGCGGGGGCCCTCACAGATACGCAGTATTTT.

This chain uses TRBV6-5 with TRBJ1-1; D is perhaps TRBD1 (5 bases). The CDR3 is 14 residues long. The V end was cut by 8 bases, the J end by 4 bases, with 17 bases between. The germline CDR1 and CDR2 sequences are MNHEY and SVGAGI. CDR3: CASPGGFWVTEAFF. The DNA for the CDR3 is TGTGCCAGCCCGGGGGGATTTTGGGTCACTGAAGCTTTCTTT.

The chain recombines TRBV9 with TRBJ2-3, with TRBD2 identical over 11 bases. This CDR3 spans 18 amino acids. V shed 0 bases and J 5 bases; nucleotides not matched to a gene: 11. The germline V gene has CDR1 SGDLS and CDR2 YYNGEE. The CDR3 spells CASSVAGISGGAIDTQYF. The CDR3 DNA reads as TGTGCCAGCAGCGTAGCGGGAATTAGCGGGGGGGCCATAGATACGCAGTATTTT.

This clone was counted between two and nine times. The J gene is TRBJ2-3, the V gene TRBV7-9; D unresolved. The germline CDR1 and CDR2 sequences are SEHNR and FQNEAQ (reference sequence). V lost 5 bases, J lost 2 bases, and 11 bases lay in between. The CDR3 is made up of 14 amino acids. CDR3 amino acids: CASSGWVATDTQYF. The CDR3 region has the DNA TGTGCCAGCAGCGGCTGGGTAGCCACAGATACGCAGTATTTT.

V and J are TRBV25-1 and TRBJ2-7; D is unclear. V was trimmed by 2 bases and J by 3 bases, leaving 14 bases between them. The CDR3 sequence is 15 residues long. Germline lookup yields CDR1 MGHDK and CDR2 SYGVNS. This chain's CDR3 is CASSELSTVGYEQYF. The DNA for the CDR3 is TGTGCCAGCAGTGAACTCTCCACTGTCGGCTACGAGCAGTACTTC.